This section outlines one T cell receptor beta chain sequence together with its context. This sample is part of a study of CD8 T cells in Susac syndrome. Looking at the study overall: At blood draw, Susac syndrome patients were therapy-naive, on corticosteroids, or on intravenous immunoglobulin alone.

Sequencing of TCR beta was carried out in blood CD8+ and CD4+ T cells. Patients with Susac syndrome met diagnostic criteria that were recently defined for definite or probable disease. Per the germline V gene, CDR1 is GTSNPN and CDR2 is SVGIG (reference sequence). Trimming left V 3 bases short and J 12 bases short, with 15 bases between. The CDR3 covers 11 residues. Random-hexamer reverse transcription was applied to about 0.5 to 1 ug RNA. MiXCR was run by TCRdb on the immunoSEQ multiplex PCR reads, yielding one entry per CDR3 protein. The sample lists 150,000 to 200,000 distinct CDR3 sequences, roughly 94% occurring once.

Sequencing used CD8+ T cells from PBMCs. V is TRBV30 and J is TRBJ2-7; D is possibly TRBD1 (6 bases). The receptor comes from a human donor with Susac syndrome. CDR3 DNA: TGTGCCTGGAGGGAAGGACAGACTCGGTACTTC. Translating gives CAWREGQTRYF.